This T cell receptor beta chain was sequenced in a study of T cells in Graves' hyperthyroidism and ophthalmopathy (dated 2019 in TCRdb). Notes on the research overall: Peripheral blood samples were taken at the time of initial diagnosis, prior to any treatment. To identify TCR V-J signatures that set the groups apart, the researchers used a discovery cohort of about a hundred patients, made up of 40 to 45 with Graves' ophthalmopathy and some 60 with stable Graves' hyperthyroidism. Prospective prediction of ophthalmopathy was tested in an independent validation cohort consisting of 18 to 20 hyperthyroidism patients and about 17 patients who later progressed to ophthalmopathy. The roughly 100 discovery patients were randomly divided into training and test sets at a 7:3 ratio. Thyroid tissue and blood T-cell repertoires from roughly 6 Graves' hyperthyroidism patients were also compared in the study. Once sampling was done, hyperthyroidism patients were given methimazole at a starting dose of 30 mg daily, whereas ophthalmopathy patients were given high-dose intravenous methylprednisolone. TCR Vbeta CDR3 sequencing of 135 peripheral blood samples (roughly 41 ophthalmopathy, about 74 hyperthyroidism and 17 progressor patients) is reported in the paper.

Stable Graves' hyperthyroidism was defined as the absence of progression to ophthalmopathy over 18 months of follow-up. Hyperthyroidism patients were newly diagnosed, had a disease duration of under 2 months, and were aged 18 to 65 years. Patients with uncontrolled infections, other autoimmune diseases, pregnancy or lactation were excluded. Diagnoses were established on the basis of clinical symptoms, serum thyroxine and TRAb, thyroid ultrasound, and orbital computed tomography. Ficoll-Paque density gradient centrifugation was used to isolate PBMCs from 8 to 10 ml of fresh peripheral blood. Total RNA was extracted with Trizol reagent, and quality was checked on an Agilent 2100 Bioanalyzer. The TCR beta CDR3 regions were amplified from RNA transcripts. For the first round of RT-PCR on the TCR CDR3, the HTBI primer set was used together with the Qiagen OneStep RT-PCR kit. Libraries were constructed in a second round of multiplex PCR, after which size selection and purification were carried out. Paired-end sequencing of the libraries was performed with 100 bp reads on an Illumina HiSeq2000. Per the authors' processing: Raw data were processed with SOAPnuke, discarding reads with adapters, uncalled bases, mean Phred below 15, or no exact constant-primer or identifier match. High-quality paired reads were merged with COPE v1.2.5, and unique nucleotide sequences were defined as clonotypes. MiTCR v1.1 was used to align the clonotypes against IMGT TRBV, TRBD and TRBJ reference segments. Only V-J combinations with frequency above 0.0001, covering roughly 99% of repertoires, were analysed. A TCS score was defined as the ratio between F50 (clonal expansion) and ExV (chaos), using BLOSUM62-based TCRdist between CDR3 peptides within each V-J. Welch's t-statistics and random forest reduced fewer than 600 V-J features to fewer than 15, which were used in a naive Bayes classifier (R e1071). TCRdb reprocessing: public reads trimmed at Q25 with fastp, clones called with MiXCR, in-frame beta chains kept. Here each entry gathers all rows of one CDR3 protein and keeps the most common genes and DNA. For this entry, the V and J calls and clone size follow TCRdb and not the study's own pipeline. Recorded for this sample are approximately 220,000 distinct CDR3 sequences; 15% to 20% of them occurred a single time. Jointly, the top ten make up just under 45% of the sample.

This clonotype is large (0.1 to 1%) in its sample. Its binding antigen is unknown. Base quality data are lacking; no much larger clone is found one base away. The study at large found these results: Most expanded thyroid clonotypes (frequency above 0.001) were also found in blood, which suggests that blood repertoires may mirror thyroid immune responses. A model built on a 13 V-J signature distinguished ophthalmopathy from stable hyperthyroidism, reaching approximately 89% sensitivity and about 81% specificity in cross-validation and 80%/75% in testing. Sample size was not statistically predetermined, and investigators were not blinded to group allocation. In validation, the model predicted progression to ophthalmopathy with 60% to 71% sensitivity and over 72% specificity, a median of about 6 months before onset.

The germline ends are 4 bases apart after V is trimmed by 3 bases and J by 1 base. The CDR3 sequence holds 12 residues, the cysteine and phenylalanine included. CDR3 DNA only is kept here, 36 bases in frame from base 1. CDR1 and CDR2, per the germline V gene, are SGDLS and YYNGEE. Sample: blood. In this chain, TRBV9 is recombined with TRBJ1-1; no confident D gene assignment can be made. The sequence was obtained from a man aged 40-49 years with Graves' hyperthyroidism. The sequenced DNA is TGTGCCAGCAGCGGGTCGAACACTGAAGCTTTCTTT. The encoded protein is CASSGSNTEAFF.